These T cell receptor beta chains were read from a single sample in a study of neurological immune-mediated disorders. MiXCR, applied by TCRdb to the 5' RACE reads, yields one record per CDR3 protein. Of tens of thousands of distinct CDR3 sequences in the sample, roughly 2.6% are singletons; the top ten hold roughly 1.1%. Input material: PBMCs. These receptors originate from a woman in her 30s with multiple sclerosis. Both conserved end residues are part of each CDR3. D genes are given only for firm matches. Clone size is given for some rows only: seen once, a few or many times, or a class if the clone is expanded.

J gene,V gene,CDR3 length,clone size,D gene,CDR3 protein,CDR3 DNA
TRBJ1-1,TRBV2,10,many,TRBD1,CAGGGREAFF,TGTGCCGGAGGGGGCCGTGAAGCTTTCTTT
TRBJ1-5,TRBV5-1,13,many,TRBD1,CASSRTGGQPQHF,TGCGCCAGCAGCCGTACAGGGGGTCAGCCCCAGCATTTT
TRBJ2-2,TRBV20-1,14,many,NA,CSARAGSYPWELFF,TGCAGTGCTAGAGCCGGATCCTACCCCTGGGAGCTGTTTTTT
TRBJ2-3,TRBV12-3/TRBV12-4,12,many,TRBD1,CASRGPGQTQYF,TGTGCCAGCAGGGGCCCGGGACAGACGCAGTATTTT
TRBJ1-1,TRBV7-2,12,NA,NA,CASSLVNTEAFF,TGTGCCAGCAGCTTAGTTAACACTGAAGCTTTCTTT
TRBJ1-5,TRBV7-9,16,many,NA,CASSFEAPGGNQPQHF,TGTGCCAGCAGCTTCGAGGCTCCAGGGGGCAATCAGCCCCAGCATTTT
TRBJ1-2,TRBV11-2,11,few,NA,CASSFRAGYTF,TGTGCCAGCAGCTTTAGGGCTGGCTACACCTTC
TRBJ2-7,TRBV7-2,14,many,NA,CASSLGYVLDEQYF,TGTGCCAGCAGCTTAGGCTACGTTCTCGACGAGCAGTACTTC
TRBJ2-1,TRBV18,15,NA,TRBD1,CASSMRTGSYNEQFF,TGTGCCAGCTCAATGAGGACAGGCTCCTACAATGAGCAGTTCTTC
TRBJ2-1,TRBV15,14,many,TRBD2,CATSRGLAENEQFF,TGTGCCACCAGCAGGGGACTAGCGGAGAATGAGCAGTTCTTC
TRBJ2-2,TRBV9,15,many,NA,CASSDQGGNTGELFF,TGTGCCAGCAGCGACCAGGGAGGGAACACCGGGGAGCTGTTTTTT
TRBJ2-5,TRBV5-6,11,many,NA,CASSWQETQYF,TGTGCCAGCAGCTGGCAAGAGACCCAGTACTTC
TRBJ2-2,TRBV7-9,15,many,TRBD2,CASSFSGMNTGELFF,TGTGCCAGCAGCTTCAGCGGGATGAACACCGGGGAGCTGTTTTTT
TRBJ2-1,TRBV6-5,15,many,NA,CASSLGDPSYNEQFF,TGTGCCAGCAGTTTGGGGGACCCATCCTACAATGAGCAGTTCTTC
TRBJ2-1,TRBV29-1,13,many,NA,CSVTGHFNNEQFF,TGCAGCGTTACGGGACACTTTAACAATGAGCAGTTCTTC
TRBJ1-5,TRBV7-2,15,many,NA,CASSLGSSDNQPQHF,TGTGCCAGCAGCTTAGGCAGCAGCGACAATCAGCCCCAGCATTTT
TRBJ2-1,TRBV4-2,14,many,NA,CASSQGDLVIEQFF,TGTGCCAGCAGCCAAGGGGACCTCGTCATTGAGCAGTTCTTC
TRBJ2-2,TRBV12-3/TRBV12-4,15,many,NA,CASKVGGLKAGELFF,TGTGCCAGCAAGGTCGGTGGCTTGAAGGCCGGGGAGCTGTTTTTT
TRBJ1-2,TRBV29-1,15,many,NA,CSGEVRDPGFYGYTF,TGCAGCGGGGAGGTCAGGGACCCAGGATTCTATGGCTACACCTTC
TRBJ2-2,TRBV20-1,14,many,TRBD1,CSVPDRGATGELFF,TGCAGTGTCCCGGACAGGGGAGCGACCGGGGAGCTGTTTTTT
TRBJ2-1,TRBV6-2/TRBV6-3,15,many,TRBD2,CASSSDASGINEQFF,TGTGCCAGCAGTTCCGATGCTAGCGGGATCAATGAGCAGTTCTTC
TRBJ1-2,TRBV12-3/TRBV12-4,16,many,TRBD1,CASSLKVTGPRDGYTF,TGTGCCAGCAGTTTAAAAGTGACAGGGCCGCGGGATGGCTACACCTTC
TRBJ2-5,TRBV15,12,many,NA,CATSSPEETQYF,TGTGCCACCAGCAGCCCTGAAGAGACCCAGTACTTC
TRBJ2-1,TRBV20-1,16,many,TRBD2,CSANALWASGSDEQFF,TGCAGTGCTAACGCGCTGTGGGCTAGCGGGAGCGATGAGCAGTTCTTC
TRBJ2-2,TRBV12-3/TRBV12-4,14,many,NA,CASSLAGEAGELFF,TGTGCCAGCAGTTTAGCGGGAGAAGCCGGGGAGCTGTTTTTT
TRBJ2-2,TRBV4-3,15,many,NA,CASSQYRDNTGELFF,TGCGCCAGCAGCCAATACCGGGACAACACCGGGGAGCTGTTTTTT
TRBJ2-7,TRBV7-2,17,many,TRBD1,CASSLYRRTGDRNEQYF,TGTGCCAGCAGTTTATACCGTAGGACAGGGGATAGGAACGAGCAGTACTTC
TRBJ2-7,TRBV10-3,13,many,NA,CAIRGPVQQEQYF,TGTGCCATCAGAGGACCGGTTCAGCAGGAGCAGTACTTC
TRBJ2-3,TRBV12-3/TRBV12-4,14,many,NA,CASSLEASTDTQYF,TGTGCCAGCAGTTTAGAAGCGAGCACAGATACGCAGTATTTT
TRBJ1-1,TRBV5-1,14,many,TRBD1,CASSRDRVNTEAFF,TGCGCCAGCAGCAGGGACAGGGTGAACACTGAAGCTTTCTTT
TRBJ2-2,TRBV5-6,16,many,NA,CASSLSPGSYTGELFF,TGTGCCAGCAGCTTGAGTCCCGGGTCCTACACCGGGGAGCTGTTTTTT
TRBJ2-7,TRBV5-1,16,many,TRBD2,CASSLKAGGSSYEQYF,TGCGCCAGCAGCTTGAAGGCGGGAGGATCCTCCTACGAGCAGTACTTC
TRBJ2-1,TRBV2,15,few,TRBD2,CASSRTSGRWIEQFF,TGTGCCAGCAGTCGGACTAGCGGGAGGTGGATTGAGCAGTTCTTC
TRBJ2-6,TRBV6-6,16,many,TRBD2,CASSSRAGGGANVLTF,TGTGCCAGCAGTTCCCGAGCGGGAGGGGGGGCCAACGTCCTGACTTTC
TRBJ2-1,TRBV20-1,16,many,NA,CSAPDFRGSIYNEQFF,TGCAGTGCCCCTGATTTTCGCGGATCCATCTACAATGAGCAGTTCTTC
TRBJ2-7,TRBV6-5,14,many,NA,CASRLTGTVHEQYF,TGTGCCAGCAGACTTACAGGGACCGTACACGAGCAGTACTTC
TRBJ2-1,TRBV7-2,14,many,NA,CASSSRDARNEQFF,TGTGCCAGCAGCTCCCGGGACGCTCGTAATGAGCAGTTCTTC
TRBJ2-7,TRBV28,11,many,TRBD2,CATSGAYEQYF,TGTGCCACTAGCGGGGCCTACGAGCAGTACTTC
TRBJ1-1,TRBV20-1,13,many,NA,CSARESPTPEAFF,TGCAGTGCTAGAGAGAGCCCTACTCCTGAAGCTTTCTTT
TRBJ2-2,TRBV2,16,many,NA,CASSVTGLANTGELFF,TGTGCCAGCAGTGTGACAGGTCTCGCGAACACCGGGGAGCTGTTTTTT
TRBJ2-5,TRBV5-1,17,many,TRBD1,CASSSRMAGTGKETQYF,TGCGCCAGCAGCTCCCGGATGGCGGGGACAGGAAAAGAGACCCAGTACTTC
TRBJ2-1,TRBV11-2,16,many,NA,CASSTISGGSYNEQFF,TGTGCCAGCAGTACGATTAGCGGTGGCTCCTACAATGAGCAGTTCTTC
TRBJ2-7,TRBV20-1,14,many,NA,CSARDPTANYEQYF,TGCAGTGCTAGAGACCCTACAGCGAATTACGAGCAGTACTTC
TRBJ2-7,TRBV7-2,15,many,TRBD1,CASSSRQGTQYEQYF,TGTGCCAGCAGCAGCAGACAGGGGACGCAATACGAGCAGTACTTC
TRBJ1-1,TRBV5-1,15,many,NA,CASSLQRDLNTEAFF,TGCGCCAGCAGCTTACAAAGGGATTTGAACACTGAAGCTTTCTTT
TRBJ2-1,TRBV5-4,13,many,NA,CASSFSVANEQFF,TGTGCCAGCAGCTTTTCCGTAGCCAATGAGCAGTTCTTC
TRBJ2-3,TRBV5-1,14,many,NA,CASTRAGSTDTQYF,TGCGCCAGCACGCGAGCGGGTAGCACAGATACGCAGTATTTT
TRBJ2-4,TRBV12-3/TRBV12-4,14,few,NA,CASSLGGPSDIQYF,TGTGCCAGCAGTTTAGGGGGCCCCTCTGACATTCAGTACTTC
TRBJ1-5,TRBV29-1,12,NA,NA,CSVGRGNQTQNF,NA
TRBJ1-3,TRBV27,14,many,NA,CASSSVSSGNTIYF,TGTGCCAGCAGTTCTGTATCCTCTGGAAACACCATATATTTT